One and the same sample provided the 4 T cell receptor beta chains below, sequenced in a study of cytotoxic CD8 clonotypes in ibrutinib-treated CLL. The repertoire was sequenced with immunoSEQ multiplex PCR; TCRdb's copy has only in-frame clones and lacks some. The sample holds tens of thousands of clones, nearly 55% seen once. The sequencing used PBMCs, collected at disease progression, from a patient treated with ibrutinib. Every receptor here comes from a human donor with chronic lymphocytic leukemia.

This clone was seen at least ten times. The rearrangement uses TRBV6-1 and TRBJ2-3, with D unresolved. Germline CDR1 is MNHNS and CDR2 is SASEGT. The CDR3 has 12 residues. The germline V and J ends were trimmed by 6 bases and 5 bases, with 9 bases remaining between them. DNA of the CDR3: TGTGCCAGCAGGACGGAGCTAGATACGCAGTATTTT. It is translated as CASRTELDTQYF.

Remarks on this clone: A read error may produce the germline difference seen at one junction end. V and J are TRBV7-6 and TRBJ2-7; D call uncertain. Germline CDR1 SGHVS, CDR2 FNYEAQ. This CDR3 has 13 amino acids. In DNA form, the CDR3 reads TGTGCCAGCAGCTTAGCGATCGCCCAGGTGCAGTGCTTC. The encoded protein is CASSLAIAQVQCF.

CDR3 DNA: TGTGCCATCAGTGAGGGTCCCGGGACTAGCGGTTACGAGCAGTACTTC. Translation gives CAISEGPGTSGYEQYF. The chain combines TRBV10-3 with TRBJ2-7, with 11 bases that match TRBD2. The germline CDR1 and CDR2 sequences are ENHRY and SYGVKD. This CDR3 spans 16 amino acids. Trimming cost V 2 bases and J 4 bases; bases outside gene matches: 7.

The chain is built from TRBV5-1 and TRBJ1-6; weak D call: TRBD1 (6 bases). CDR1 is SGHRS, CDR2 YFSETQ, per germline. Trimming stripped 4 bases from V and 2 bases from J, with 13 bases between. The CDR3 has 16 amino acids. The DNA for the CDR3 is TGCGCCAGCAGCATTGACGGACAGACCTATAATTCACCCCTCCACTTT. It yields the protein CASSIDGQTYNSPLHF.